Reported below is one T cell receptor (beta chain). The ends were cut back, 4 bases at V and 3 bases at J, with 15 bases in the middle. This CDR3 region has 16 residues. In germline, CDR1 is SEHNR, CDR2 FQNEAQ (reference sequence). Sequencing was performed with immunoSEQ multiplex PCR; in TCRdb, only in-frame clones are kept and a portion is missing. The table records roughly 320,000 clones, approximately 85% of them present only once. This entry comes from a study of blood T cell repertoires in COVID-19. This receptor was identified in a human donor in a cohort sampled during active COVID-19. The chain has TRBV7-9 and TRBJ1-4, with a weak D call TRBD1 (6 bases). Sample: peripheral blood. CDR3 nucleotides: TGTGCCAGCAGCTATCGGCAGGGGATCGCTAATGAAAAACTGTTTTTT. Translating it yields CASSYRQGIANEKLFF.